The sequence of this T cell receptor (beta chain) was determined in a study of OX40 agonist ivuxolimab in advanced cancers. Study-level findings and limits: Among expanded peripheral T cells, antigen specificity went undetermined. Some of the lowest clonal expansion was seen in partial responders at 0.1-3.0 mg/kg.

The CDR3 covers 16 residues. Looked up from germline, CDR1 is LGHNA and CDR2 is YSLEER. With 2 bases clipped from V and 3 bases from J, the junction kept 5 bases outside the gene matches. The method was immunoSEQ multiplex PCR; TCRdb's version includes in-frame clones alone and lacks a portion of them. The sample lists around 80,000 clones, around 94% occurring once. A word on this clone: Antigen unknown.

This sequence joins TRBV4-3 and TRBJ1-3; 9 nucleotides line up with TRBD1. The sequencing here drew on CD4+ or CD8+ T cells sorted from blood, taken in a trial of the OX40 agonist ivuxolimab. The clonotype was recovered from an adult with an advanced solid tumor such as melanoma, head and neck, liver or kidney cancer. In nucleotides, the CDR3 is TGCGCCAGCAGCCAAAGGGACAGGGAGTTTGGAAACACCATATATTTT. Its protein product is CASSQRDREFGNTIYF.